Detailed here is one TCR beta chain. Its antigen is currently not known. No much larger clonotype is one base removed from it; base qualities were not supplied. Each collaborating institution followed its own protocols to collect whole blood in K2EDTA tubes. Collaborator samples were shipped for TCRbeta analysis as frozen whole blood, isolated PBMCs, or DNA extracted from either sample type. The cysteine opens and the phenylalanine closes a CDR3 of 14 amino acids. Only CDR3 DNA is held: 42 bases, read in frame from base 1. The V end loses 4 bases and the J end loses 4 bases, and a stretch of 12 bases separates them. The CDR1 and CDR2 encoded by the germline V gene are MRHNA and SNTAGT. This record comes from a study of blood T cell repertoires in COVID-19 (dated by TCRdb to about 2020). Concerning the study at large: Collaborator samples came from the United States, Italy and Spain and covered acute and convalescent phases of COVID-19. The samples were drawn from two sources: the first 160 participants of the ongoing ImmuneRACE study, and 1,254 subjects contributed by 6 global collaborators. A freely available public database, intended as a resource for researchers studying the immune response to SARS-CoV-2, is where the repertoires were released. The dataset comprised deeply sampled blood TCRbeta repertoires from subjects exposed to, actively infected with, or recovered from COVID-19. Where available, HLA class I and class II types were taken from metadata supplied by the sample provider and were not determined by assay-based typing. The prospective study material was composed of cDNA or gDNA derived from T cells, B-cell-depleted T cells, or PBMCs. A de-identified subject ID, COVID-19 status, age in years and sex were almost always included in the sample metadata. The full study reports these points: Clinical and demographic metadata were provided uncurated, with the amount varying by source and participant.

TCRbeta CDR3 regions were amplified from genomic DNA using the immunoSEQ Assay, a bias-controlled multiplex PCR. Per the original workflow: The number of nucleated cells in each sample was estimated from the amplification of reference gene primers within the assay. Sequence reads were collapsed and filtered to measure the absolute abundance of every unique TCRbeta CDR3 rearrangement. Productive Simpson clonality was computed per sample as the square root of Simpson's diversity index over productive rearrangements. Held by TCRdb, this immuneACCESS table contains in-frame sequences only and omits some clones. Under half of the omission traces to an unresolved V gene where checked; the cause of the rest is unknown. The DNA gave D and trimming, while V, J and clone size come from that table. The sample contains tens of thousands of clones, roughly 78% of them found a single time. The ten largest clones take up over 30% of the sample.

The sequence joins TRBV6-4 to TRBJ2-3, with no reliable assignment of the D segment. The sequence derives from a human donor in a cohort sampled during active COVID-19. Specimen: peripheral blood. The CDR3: CASSVLRGADTQYF. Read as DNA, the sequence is TGTGCCAGCAGTGTGCTCCGAGGCGCAGATACGCAGTATTTT.